These T cell receptor beta chains were read from a single sample in a study of control samples from healthy donors and cancer patients. The protocol was immunoSEQ multiplex PCR, while the TCRdb copy is restricted to in-frame clones and leaves out a portion. Among about 150,000 clones listed, roughly 94% were seen once. The sample consisted of blood. These receptors all come from a man in his forties or fifties in good health. The CDR3 runs from the conserved cysteine through the conserved F or W. D genes are given only for firm matches. The size of a clone is reported for some rows only, either as once, few or many, or as a class for expanded clones.

TRBV6-6,TRBJ1-5,-,-,TGTGCCACAAGCAGTTACCAACGGGATCCCCAGCATTTT,CATSSYQRDPQHF
TRBV19,TRBJ1-1,-,-,TGTGCCAGTAGACCCGAGAACACTGAAGCTTTCTTT,CASRPENTEAFF
TRBV5-1,TRBJ1-2,once,-,TGCGCCAGCAGCCCTCCGTATACCGACACTAACTATGGCTACACCTTC,CASSPPYTDTNYGYTF
TRBV5-1,TRBJ1-2,-,TRBD1,TGCGCCAGCAGCCCGGGTGGCAGGGGGCTTGGCTACACCTTC,CASSPGGRGLGYTF
TRBV28,TRBJ2-3,-,-,TGTGCCAGCAGTCAACCTTATCGTGGGGCAGCAAGGGCGGATACGCAGTATTTT,CASSQPYRGAARADTQYF
TRBV19,TRBJ1-5,-,-,TGTGCCAGTAGTATGGGAGGCTATAGCAATCAGCCCCAGCATTTT,CASSMGGYSNQPQHF
TRBV11-2,TRBJ2-3,-,-,TGTGCCAGCAGCTTAGTCGGGGGCACAGATACGCAGTATTTT,CASSLVGGTDTQYF
TRBV2,TRBJ1-5,-,-,TGTGCCAGCAGTGCAGCTTATAGCAATCAGCCCCAGCATTTT,CASSAAYSNQPQHF
TRBV5-1,TRBJ1-6,-,-,TGCGCCAGCAGCTCCCGGGCCCGGGATAATTCACCCCTCCACTTT,CASSSRARDNSPLHF
TRBV7-2,TRBJ2-4,-,TRBD1,TGTGCCAGCAGCCGTCTCATGGGGACAGTCGACATTCAGTACTTC,CASSRLMGTVDIQYF
TRBV7-9,TRBJ1-2,-,-,TGTGCCAGCAGCCCGACGAACTTTCAACAGGGAGGCTATGGCTACACCTTC,CASSPTNFQQGGYGYTF
TRBV19,TRBJ1-6,-,-,TGTGCCCCCTGGGTACGGGATTCACCCCTCCACTTT,CAPWVRDSPLHF